What follows are 17 T cell receptor beta chains derived from one specimen sequenced in a study of blood T cell repertoires in COVID-19. Method: immunoSEQ multiplex PCR; TCRdb's copy keeps in-frame clones and lacks some. The data contain fewer than 250,000 clones, around 86% of them singletons. Sequencing used PBMCs or T cells enriched from blood (not recorded which). The source of these receptors is a woman in her thirties or forties with acute COVID-19.

The rearrangement uses TRBV11-3 and TRBJ2-2; D possibly corresponds to TRBD1 (7 bases). There are 15 residues in the CDR3. Germline values: CDR1 SGHNT, CDR2 YENEEA. Trimming took 2 bases from V and 7 from J, leaving 14 bases between them. CDR3 nucleotides: TGTGCCAGCAGCTTAAACAGGGGAGGTGACGGGGAGCTGTTTTTT. Encoded protein: CASSLNRGGDGELFF.

The CDR3 region is CASSEALGQSFTNEAFF. CDR3 sequence (DNA): TGTGCCAGCAGTGAAGCGCTAGGACAATCCTTTACTAATGAAGCTTTCTTT. The chain carries TRBV6-1 and TRBJ1-1; tentative D call: TRBD1 (5 bases). Germline CDR1 MNHNS, CDR2 SASEGT. CDR3 size: 17 residues. Deletions cut 0 bases from V and 7 bases from J, with 21 bases between.

This clone occurred once. The chain joins TRBV18 to TRBJ1-2; TRBD1 is a possible D gene (5 bases). V was cut by 2 bases and J by 4 bases, with 11 bases left in between. The germline V gene has CDR1 KGHSH and CDR2 LQKENI. The CDR3 spans 14 residues. The CDR3 loop is CASSPEGAVYGYTF. CDR3 in DNA: TGTGCCAGCTCACCAGAAGGGGCGGTCTATGGCTACACCTTC. Combining the CDR3 with reference TRBV18 and TRBJ1-2 gives the whole variable domain NAGVMQNPRHLVRRRGQEARLRCSPMKGHSHVYWYRQLPEEGLKFMVYLQKENIIDESGMPKERFSAEFPKEGPSILRIQQVVRGDSAAYFCASSPEGAVYGYTFGSGTRLTVV.

This clone was counted a few times. The chain combines TRBV19 with TRBJ1-5, with TRBD1 matching 11 bases. V gave up 8 bases and J gave up 7 bases; unmatched junction bases: 19. CDR1 and CDR2 from the germline V gene are LNHDA and SQIVND (reference sequence). This CDR3 has 18 residues. The CDR3: CASSRVGTGGRSEQPQHF. The DNA for the CDR3 is TGTGCCAGTTCTCGGGTCGGGACAGGGGGGAGGTCGGAACAGCCCCAGCATTTT.

This chain uses TRBV5-1 with TRBJ2-1; D not certain. The length of the CDR3 is 16 residues. Germline V CDR1 and CDR2: SGHRS, YFSETQ. V lost 0 bases, J lost 9 bases, and 19 bases lay in between. The CDR3 bases are TGCGCCAGCAGCTTGGAACGTGTTGCCCGCCCCGGTGAGCAGTTCTTC. This sequence encodes CASSLERVARPGEQFF.

This chain joins TRBV28 and TRBJ1-2; D is uncertain. Looked up from germline, CDR1 is MDHEN and CDR2 is SYDVKM. This CDR3 is built from 12 residues. V was shortened by 7 bases and J by 7 bases, with 13 bases between the two germline ends. The CDR3 DNA follows: TGTGCCAGCACTCTCACCGTCGGTGGCTACACCTTC. It encodes CASTLTVGGYTF.

The chain combines TRBV3-1 (or the pseudogene TRBV3-2) with TRBJ2-1; tentatively, D is TRBD2 (6 bases). This CDR3 region has 16 residues. V lost 6 bases, J lost 1 base, and 16 bases lay in between. Per germline, CDR1 LGHDT and CDR2 YNNKEL (reference sequence). CDR3 loop: CASSLLGTASYNEQFF. CDR3 DNA: TGTGCCAGCAGTCTGTTGGGGACTGCTTCCTACAATGAGCAGTTCTTC.

V and J are TRBV7-8 and TRBJ2-6; D gene ambiguous. V gave up 1 base and J gave up 12 bases, with 10 bases separating them. The CDR3 runs to 13 residues. The germline V gene encodes CDR1 SGHVS and CDR2 FQNEAQ. CDR3 nucleotide sequence: TGTGCCAGCAGCTTAGTTTATGAGAGCGTCCTGACTTTC. Translating it yields CASSLVYESVLTF.

V gene TRBV19 combines with J gene TRBJ2-2; 9 nucleotides agree with TRBD2. CDR1 and CDR2 from the germline V gene are LNHDA and SQIVND (reference sequence). J lost 4 bases, V lost 8 bases, and 11 bases had no gene match. The CDR3 runs 16 residues. The DNA for the CDR3 is TGTGCCAGTGGGTACCCGGGACTAGCCCGCACCGGGGAGCTGTTTTTT. As protein: CASGYPGLARTGELFF.

This clone was seen once. The V call is TRBV6-5, the J call TRBJ2-7, with D possibly TRBD2 on 6 matching bases. The V and J ends lost 10 bases and 7 bases respectively, with 20 bases between them. Germline CDR1 MNHEY, CDR2 SVGAGI. The CDR3 extends over 13 amino acids. The CDR3 sequence: CAIAPGGSLEQYF. CDR3 nucleotide sequence: TGTGCCATCGCTCCAGGAGGGTCCCTGGAGCAGTACTTC.

V usage is TRBV7-9 and J usage is TRBJ1-1, with D possibly being TRBD1 (6 bases). CDR3 length equals 18 residues. Germline V CDR1 and CDR2: SEHNR, FQNEAQ (reference sequence). V lost 1 base and J lost 10, with 28 bases in between. The CDR3 region is CASSLGRPSGARPGAAFF. The DNA for the CDR3 is TGTGCCAGCAGCTTAGGAAGACCGTCAGGGGCGCGACCCGGGGCAGCTTTCTTT.

The genes are TRBV5-1 and TRBJ1-2, with D possibly matching TRBD1 (6 bases). The CDR3 sequence is 15 residues long. CDR1 is SGHRS, CDR2 YFSETQ, per germline. V was pared by 4 bases and J by 5 bases, with 18 bases between. CDR3 amino acids: CASSPIEGTPYGYTF. In DNA, the CDR3 is TGCGCCAGCAGCCCCATCGAGGGGACACCTTATGGCTACACCTTC.

This sequence joins TRBV19 and TRBJ2-7; no definite D call. CDR1 is LNHDA, CDR2 SQIVND, per germline (reference sequence). This CDR3 is built from 15 residues. Trimming removed 3 bases from V and 1 base from J, with 13 bases in between. For the CDR3, the DNA is TGTGCCAGTAGTATCTTGGTTGGCAAATCCTACGAGCAGTACTTC. Translated, it gives CASSILVGKSYEQYF.

The V call is TRBV5-1, the J call TRBJ2-5; D might be TRBD1 (6 bases). The CDR3 has 15 residues. The V gene's germline CDR1 is SGHRS and CDR2 YFSETQ. Trimming removed 0 bases from V and 2 bases from J, with 11 bases in between. The CDR3 DNA sequence: TGCGCCAGCAGCTTGGGGGACATTAGGCAAGAGACCCAGTACTTC. Translating gives CASSLGDIRQETQYF.

This rearrangement joins TRBV27 to TRBJ2-1, with D unclear. This CDR3 contains 13 residues. CDR1 MNHEY and CDR2 SMNVEV come from the germline V gene (reference sequence). V shed 4 bases and J shed 6 bases, with 10 bases lying between them. DNA of the CDR3: TGTGCCAGCAGTTCTGTGGCTCGCAATGAGCAGTTCTTC. It yields the protein CASSSVARNEQFF.

J is TRBJ1-1 and V is TRBV13; D uncertain. Germline assignment: CDR1 PRHDT and CDR2 FYEKMQ (reference sequence). The CDR3 runs 15 residues. The V gene lost 0 bases and the J gene lost 0 bases, with 8 bases spanning the gap. Here the CDR3 DNA reads TGTGCCAGCAGCTTAGGTGCCCACTTGAACACTGAAGCTTTCTTT. Protein: CASSLGAHLNTEAFF.

V and J are TRBV4-3 and TRBJ2-5; unclear D gene. CDR1 LGHNA and CDR2 YSLEER come from the germline V gene. The CDR3 contains 16 residues. V was cut by 3 bases and J by 2 bases, with 16 bases left in between. CDR3 in amino acids: CASSQGNTLAQETQYF. DNA for the CDR3: TGCGCCAGCAGCCAGGGCAATACGTTGGCTCAAGAGACCCAGTACTTC.